This TCR beta chain originates from a study of PD-L1 blockade in urothelial cancer. Germline-derived CDR1 and CDR2 are KGHSH and LQKENI. Trimming at V came to 6 bases and at J to 3 bases, leaving 11 bases not matched to a gene. The CDR3 length is 17 residues. With respect to this clone: Its matching antigen is unknown.

Overall study findings and caveats: Below-median pretreatment blood TCR clonality was associated with improved progression-free and overall survival.

Method: immunoSEQ multiplex PCR; TCRdb's copy keeps in-frame clones and lacks some. The sample has 35,000 to 45,000 clones; approximately 84% are singletons. Time point: peripheral blood 6 weeks after treatment start. All patients carried locally advanced or metastatic urothelial carcinoma. Per patient, between 1 and 8 samples were collected at pretreatment and on-treatment time points. Sequenced here: PBMCs, sampled around atezolizumab (anti-PD-L1) treatment. This TCR was recovered from a man aged 35-49 years with urothelial cancer. This chain joins TRBV18 and TRBJ2-2; 9 positions match TRBD1. In DNA form, the CDR3 reads TGTGCCAGCTCTCAACAGGGGGCGAGTTGGGACACCGGGGAGCTGTTTTTT. Protein product: CASSQQGASWDTGELFF.